Listed here are 31 T cell receptor beta chains from one sample, sequenced in a study of T cells in Graves' hyperthyroidism and ophthalmopathy. RNA transcripts provided the source from which TCR beta CDR3 regions were amplified. First-round RT-PCR with HTBI primers amplified the TCR CDR3 region. TCRdb fed the multiplex PCR reads into MiXCR, producing one record per CDR3 protein. This sample has under 350,000 distinct CDR3 sequences; approximately 15% occur once, and the top ten carry almost 35%. What was sequenced was blood. Source of these receptors: a woman in her thirties or forties with Graves' ophthalmopathy.

This clonotype has at least ten counts. The chain joins TRBV27 to TRBJ2-7; D uncertain. Trimming took off 0 bases at V and 3 bases at J, with 12 bases between the two ends. The CDR3 is 15 amino acids. Germline V CDR1 and CDR2: MNHEY, SMNVEV (reference sequence). The CDR3 sequence: CASSLSVSPIYEQYF. In nucleotides, the CDR3 is TGTGCCAGCAGTTTATCTGTAAGCCCTATCTACGAGCAGTACTTC.

This clonotype has a handful of counts. This chain joins TRBV20-1 and TRBJ2-5; D call uncertain. CDR3 size: 14 residues. The V and J ends lost 6 bases and 3 bases respectively, with 17 bases between them. Germline-derived CDR1 and CDR2 are DFQATT and SNEGSKA (reference sequence). CDR3 sequence reads: CSAAKADQKETQYF. The CDR3 nucleotides are TGCAGTGCCGCAAAGGCGGACCAAAAAGAGACCCAGTACTTC.

In this sample, this clonotype turned up a few times. V usage is TRBV5-6 and J usage is TRBJ2-5; 8 nucleotides agree with TRBD1. Germline V gene data show CDR1 as SGHDT and CDR2 as YYEEEE. This CDR3 comprises 15 residues. Unmatched junction bases numbered 10, after V lost 4 bases and J lost 5 bases. The CDR3 nucleotides read TGTGCCAGCAGCCTTGGACTCGGACAGGGCGAGACCCAGTACTTC. The encoded protein is CASSLGLGQGETQYF.

The sample holds a few counts of this clonotype. The chain joins TRBV7-2 to TRBJ1-3; weak D call: TRBD1 (5 bases). The germline CDR1 and CDR2 sequences are SGHTA and FQGNSA. CDR3 length: 17 amino acids. Trimming took 6 bases from V and 0 from J, leaving 18 bases between them. CDR3 sequence (DNA): TGTGCCAGCAGTTCCCCCTTCAGGGACGGCTCTGGAAACACCATATATTTT. This encodes CASSSPFRDGSGNTIYF. The entire variable domain, with the rest obtained from reference TRBV7-2 and TRBJ1-3, is as follows: GAGVSQSPSNKVTEKGKDVELRCDPISGHTALYWYRQSLGQGLEFLIYFQGNSAPDKSGLPSDRFSAERTGGSVSTLTIQRTQQEDSAVYLCASSSPFRDGSGNTIYFGEGSWLTVV.

This clonotype was detected ten times or more. This chain joins TRBV10-3 and TRBJ1-1, with no clear D. V dropped 2 bases and J dropped 7 bases, with 8 bases sitting between them. Germline-derived CDR1 and CDR2 are ENHRY and SYGVKD. This CDR3 comprises 12 residues. CDR3 loop: CAISENRLEAFF. Written as DNA, the CDR3 is TGTGCCATCAGTGAGAATAGACTTGAAGCTTTCTTT.

This clonotype was counted at least ten times. The chain uses TRBV28 and TRBJ1-6; D unclear. The V and J ends lost 7 bases and 10 bases respectively, with 14 bases between them. This CDR3 is 13 amino acids long. Germline V gives CDR1 MDHEN, CDR2 SYDVKM. The CDR3 DNA reads as TGTGCCAGCAACGGACGGCAACAATCACCCCTCCACTTT. Amino acid sequence: CASNGRQQSPLHF.

Only one count was recorded for this clonotype. The J gene is TRBJ2-7, the V gene TRBV18, with 10 nucleotides matching TRBD1. V shed 6 bases, J shed 6 bases, and the junction held 8 bases outside the gene matches. The CDR3 sequence is 14 residues long. Germline loops: CDR1 KGHSH, CDR2 LQKENI. The CDR3 region is CASSPGTGVPEQYF. CDR3 in DNA: TGTGCCAGCTCCCCCGGGACAGGGGTTCCCGAGCAGTACTTC.

In this sample, this clonotype turned up many times. The CDR3 DNA reads as TGTGCCAGCAGTGTTACGGAGGACAATCAGCCCCAGCATTTT. This codes for CASSVTEDNQPQHF. V gene TRBV2 combines with J gene TRBJ1-5; D gene ambiguous. CDR3 length: 14 residues. The germline gives CDR1 SNHLY, CDR2 FYNNEI. Trimming stripped 4 bases from V and 3 bases from J, with 10 bases between.

This clonotype was observed a few times. The chain has TRBV3-1 and TRBJ2-7, with D unresolved. Trimming stripped 0 bases from V and 2 bases from J, with 14 bases between. CDR1 LGHDT and CDR2 YNNKEL come from the germline V gene (reference sequence). The CDR3 loop spans 16 amino acids. The CDR3 here is CASSQDLSTKPYEQYF. CDR3 bases: TGTGCCAGCAGCCAAGACCTCTCAACTAAACCCTACGAGCAGTACTTC.

This clonotype was detected many times. The germline gene is not matched at one end of the junction; a read error may be the cause. This chain connects TRBV7-7 to TRBJ2-3; 11 bases line up with TRBD2. Germline V gene sequence: CDR1 SSHAT, CDR2 FNYEAQ (reference sequence). The CDR3 has 16 amino acids. CDR3 amino acids: CASSPVAGGPSDTQYF. DNA for the CDR3: TGTGCTAGCAGCCCGGTAGCGGGAGGGCCCTCAGATACGCAGTATTTT.

The chain carries TRBV20-1 and TRBJ2-2; D is unclear. From germline, CDR1 is DFQATT and CDR2 SNEGSKA (reference sequence). The V end lost 1 base, the J end lost 5 bases, and 5 bases lay between the germline ends. This CDR3 has 12 residues. The CDR3 region has the DNA TGCAGTGCTAGAGGTGAAACCGGGGAGCTGTTTTTT. Protein sequence: CSARGETGELFF.

This clonotype was seen at least ten times. The chain couples TRBV2 to TRBJ2-3, with a tentative D call TRBD2 (6 bases). The CDR3 is 15 amino acids. CDR1 SNHLY and CDR2 FYNNEI come from the germline V gene. V was clipped by 11 bases and J by 3 bases, with 21 bases between them. The DNA of the CDR3 is TGTGCCTCCTGCATCCGGGACTTTAGAACAGATACGCAGTATTTT. This translates into CASCIRDFRTDTQYF.

This clonotype was observed many times. This rearrangement joins TRBV24-1 to TRBJ1-1; D is uncertain. V was pared by 8 bases and J by 0 bases, with 12 bases between. This CDR3 spans 14 amino acids. Looked up from germline, CDR1 is KGHDR and CDR2 is SFDVKD. Here the CDR3 reads CATKGPGVNTEAFF. The CDR3 DNA sequence: TGTGCCACCAAAGGACCAGGAGTGAACACTGAAGCTTTCTTT.

The gene calls are TRBV14 and TRBJ1-1; no definite D call. Germline V CDR1 and CDR2: SGHDN, FVKESK. The V end lost 0 bases, the J end lost 1 base, and 15 bases lay between the germline ends. The CDR3 runs 17 residues. The CDR3 bases are TGTGCCAGCAGCCAAGAGATAGGAGCGCAACCGAACACTGAAGCTTTCTTT. Protein sequence: CASSQEIGAQPNTEAFF.

This clonotype was observed a handful of times. The genes are TRBV20-1 and TRBJ1-2, with D perhaps matching TRBD1 (5 bases). V was pared by 6 bases and J by 4 bases, with 15 bases between. Germline-derived CDR1 and CDR2 are DFQATT and SNEGSKA (reference sequence). The CDR3 loop spans 13 amino acids. The CDR3 DNA follows: TGCAGTGCGCAATTCCAGGGTGGCTATGGCTACACCTTC. As protein: CSAQFQGGYGYTF.

The chain joins TRBV4-2 to TRBJ1-4, with D hard to call. The germline CDR1 and CDR2 sequences are LGHNA and YNFKEQ. The CDR3 has 14 residues. Trimming removed 2 bases at V and 3 bases at J, with 7 bases between. The CDR3 loop is CASSQRVPNEKLFF. The CDR3 DNA sequence: TGTGCCAGCAGCCAAAGGGTACCTAATGAAAAACTGTTTTTT.

This clonotype appeared many times. The junction departs from the called germline gene at one end, perhaps through a read error. This sequence joins TRBV12-3 or TRBV12-4 and TRBJ2-4, with D possibly being TRBD2 (5 bases). The CDR3 has 18 residues. The CDR3 bases are TGTGCCAGCAGCTTACGCGCCCGGCCACTTCTAGCCAAAAACGTTCAGTACTTC. Protein product: CASSLRARPLLAKNVQYF.

This clonotype was counted many times. The chain couples TRBV6-5 to TRBJ1-1, with 8 bases lining up with TRBD1. The CDR3 covers 15 residues. V shed 2 bases, J shed 5 bases, and the junction held 7 bases outside the gene matches. Germline CDR1 is MNHEY and CDR2 is SVGAGI. CDR3 amino acids: CASSYGGTGGTEAFF. In DNA form, the CDR3 reads TGTGCCAGCAGTTACGGGGGGACAGGAGGGACTGAAGCTTTCTTT.

V and J are TRBV9 and TRBJ2-1; tentatively, D is TRBD2 (5 bases). Trimming pared 2 bases from V and 12 bases from J, leaving 21 bases between. The CDR3 has 15 residues. Germline CDR1 and CDR2: SGDLS and YYNGEE. The CDR3 nucleotides read TGTGCCAGCAGCGTTCAAGTGTTTGGCGGTGGAGGGCAGTTCTTC. This codes for CASSVQVFGGGGQFF.

At least ten counts were recorded for this clonotype. This chain joins TRBV10-3 and TRBJ2-1, with D uncertain. The ends were cut back, 10 bases at V and 6 bases at J, with 13 bases in the middle. In germline, CDR1 is ENHRY, CDR2 SYGVKD. The CDR3 has 12 residues. The chain's CDR3 is CATGDPPNEQFF. The CDR3 DNA reads TGTGCCACAGGAGATCCCCCCAATGAGCAGTTCTTC.

This rearrangement joins TRBV12-3 or TRBV12-4 to TRBJ1-5, with 10 bases aligning to TRBD1. This CDR3 has 15 residues. V trimming: 8 bases; J trimming: 7 bases; junction bases outside the gene matches: 11. CDR3: CASGTRTGGEQPQHF. The CDR3 DNA sequence: TGTGCCAGCGGGACCCGGACAGGGGGTGAGCAGCCCCAGCATTTT.

The chain recombines TRBV7-6 with TRBJ1-4; D possibly corresponds to TRBD1 (6 bases). V lost 3 bases to trimming and J lost 8 bases, with 16 bases between them. CDR1 and CDR2 from the germline V gene are SGHVS and FNYEAQ. The CDR3 has 15 amino acids. Written as DNA, the CDR3 is TGTGCCAGCAGCTTTTCCCGGGACACGGGAGAAAAACTGTTTTTT. This gives the protein CASSFSRDTGEKLFF.

The chain employs TRBV19 and TRBJ1-1, with 9 nucleotides matching TRBD1. Germline V gene lookup returns CDR1 LNHDA and CDR2 SQIVND (reference sequence). V shed 0 bases, J shed 5 bases, and the junction held 4 bases outside the gene matches. This CDR3 is 15 amino acids long. The CDR3 region is CASSIDATGGTEAFF. For the CDR3, the DNA is TGTGCCAGTAGTATAGATGCGACAGGGGGAACTGAAGCTTTCTTT.

This clonotype has more than one count but fewer than ten. The chain links TRBV20-1 to TRBJ2-1; 7 bases agree with TRBD2. J lost 0 bases, V lost 2 bases, and 7 bases had no gene match. This CDR3 is 16 amino acids long. CDR1 is DFQATT and CDR2 is SNEGSKA in the germline V gene (reference sequence). In DNA form, the CDR3 reads TGCAGTGCTAGAACGAGCGGGACCCCCTCCTACAATGAGCAGTTCTTC. Its protein is CSARTSGTPSYNEQFF.

This clonotype was picked up many times. The rearrangement uses TRBV4-2 and TRBJ1-5; D is possibly TRBD1 (6 bases). The CDR3 loop spans 15 amino acids. CDR1 and CDR2 from the germline V gene are LGHNA and YNFKEQ. V was cut by 1 base and J by 4 bases, with 11 bases left in between. CDR3 protein: CASSQGATGNQPQHF. DNA for the CDR3: TGTGCCAGCAGCCAAGGGGCGACAGGAAATCAGCCCCAGCATTTT.

For this clonotype: Just one base apart from a much larger clone, this may be a read error. The V and J genes are TRBV20-1 and TRBJ2-3, with a weak D call TRBD1 (5 bases). V was cut by 2 bases and J by 2 bases, with 8 bases left in between. Germline loops: CDR1 DFQATT, CDR2 SNEGSKA (reference sequence). This CDR3 region has 13 residues. The CDR3 spells CSARMTVTDTQYF. The CDR3 coding sequence is TGCAGTGCTAGAATGACAGTCACAGATACGCAGTATTTT.

About this clonotype: A much bigger clone sits one base away, suggesting this may be a read error. The genes are TRBV7-8 and TRBJ1-2; D is uncertain. CDR3 length: 14 amino acids. Germline V gene data show CDR1 as SGHVS and CDR2 as FQNEAQ. DNA of the CDR3: TGTGCCAACAGCCCCCAGGCCCTACTCTATGGCTACACCTTC. Translated, it gives CANSPQALLYGYTF.

In this sample, this clonotype turned up many times. The chain is built from TRBV2 and TRBJ1-5; 12 positions agree with TRBD1. In germline, CDR1 is SNHLY, CDR2 FYNNEI. The CDR3 contains 14 residues. V dropped 6 bases and J dropped 5; count of bases not matched to a gene: 2. The CDR3, as DNA: TGTGCCAGCAGAGGGGACAGGGGGCATCAGCCCCAGCATTTT. Encoded protein: CASRGDRGHQPQHF.

This clonotype was counted between two and nine times. The chain employs TRBV7-9 and TRBJ2-1; perhaps TRBD1 as D (6 bases). The germline V and J ends were trimmed by 3 bases and 7 bases, with 16 bases remaining between them. This CDR3 is built from 15 residues. The germline gives CDR1 SEHNR, CDR2 FQNEAQ (reference sequence). CDR3 amino acids: CASSFLTTGWNEQFF. Here the CDR3 DNA reads TGTGCCAGCAGCTTTCTAACGACAGGTTGGAATGAGCAGTTCTTC.

The V call is TRBV19, the J call TRBJ1-4; tentatively, D is TRBD1 (5 bases). Trimming left V 7 bases short and J 3 bases short, with 15 bases between. This CDR3 spans 15 amino acids. Germline values: CDR1 LNHDA, CDR2 SQIVND (reference sequence). The CDR3 coding sequence is TGTGCCAGTACGCCTTACGGGGCGGCTAATGAAAAACTGTTTTTT. Translating gives CASTPYGAANEKLFF.

In this sample, this clonotype turned up many times. The chain links TRBV7-9 to TRBJ2-7; TRBD1 aligns across 8 bases. From germline, CDR1 is SEHNR and CDR2 FQNEAQ (reference sequence). Germline trimming cut 5 bases from V and 5 bases from J; bases unmatched to any gene: 8. The CDR3 has 14 amino acids. CDR3 protein: CASSPPDRAHEQYF. CDR3 nucleotide sequence: TGTGCCAGCAGCCCTCCGGACAGGGCCCACGAGCAGTACTTC.